The T cell receptor beta chain under discussion was sequenced for a study of T-cell reconstitution after alpha-beta-depleted transplantation in children. Study findings and constraints: The study reportedly traced alpha-beta T cells about two months after transplant to several hundred expanded graft clones. One year post-transplant, T-cell counts and diversity were largely derived from T cells produced anew. Day-60 TCRbeta diversity that was high in some patients was derived from surviving recipient T cells and thymic progenitors.

The V gene's germline CDR1 is SGHRS and CDR2 YFSETQ. Trimming left V 0 bases short and J 3 bases short, with 13 bases between. The CDR3 consists of 15 residues. There are a few counts of this clonotype. Its antigen is unidentified. The TCRbeta library was prepared with unique molecular identifiers. One entry per CDR3 protein results from TCRdb running MiXCR on the PCR reads. The sample consists of approximately 85,000 distinct CDR3 sequences, roughly a sixth of them appearing once. Source: PBMCs, mostly from graft donor cells, taken 180 days after TCRalphabeta/CD19-depleted stem cell transplant. This TCR was recovered from a male patient aged 2 to 9 who had a stem cell transplant for acute lymphoblastic leukemia, so the T cells may come from the graft donor. V usage is TRBV5-1 and J usage is TRBJ2-7; no reliable D call. CDR3 DNA sequence: TGCGCCAGCAGCTTGGTACCTGACGCTAGCTACGAGCAGTACTTC. Translated: CASSLVPDASYEQYF.